One and the same sample provided the 16 T cell receptor beta chains below, sequenced in a study of shared clonotypes between healthy human individuals. Naive CD8 cells comprised CD45RO-negative, CCR7-positively selected cells, excluding terminally differentiated effector memory CD45RA+ cells. This table comes from immunoSEQ multiplex PCR, and its TCRdb copy is limited to in-frame clones, with some not included. Seen here are some 1,900,000 clones, about 95% observed once, and the top ten hold 0.95% to 1.5%. Input material: naive CD8+ T cells sorted from blood. The receptors were sampled from a man younger than 35 in good health.

The chain couples TRBV4-1 to TRBJ2-2; 11 bases match TRBD1. The germline gives CDR1 MGHRA, CDR2 YSYEKL. Losses at the gene ends were 0 bases for V and 6 bases for J; bases not matched to a gene: 3. This CDR3 comprises 16 residues. DNA for the CDR3: TGCGCCAGCAGCCAAGATGGGACAGGGGGGGCCGGGGAGCTGTTTTTT. Translation: CASSQDGTGGAGELFF.

This clone was observed a single time. The same CDR3 can be traced to other DNA sequences in this sample. V gene TRBV13 combines with J gene TRBJ2-7; D uncertain. Deletions cut 1 base from V and 2 bases from J, with 3 bases between. The CDR3 has 12 residues. Germline CDR1 and CDR2: PRHDT and FYEKMQ (reference sequence). The CDR3 reads CASSLDPYEQYF. The CDR3 nucleotides are TGTGCCAGCAGCTTAGACCCCTACGAGCAGTACTTC.

This rearrangement joins TRBV28 to TRBJ2-7, with 9 bases lining up with TRBD1. This CDR3 has 15 amino acids. In germline, CDR1 is MDHEN, CDR2 SYDVKM. The J segment lost 4 bases and the V segment lost 4 bases, leaving 8 bases of the junction unmatched. CDR3 residues: CASSSRTGVVYEQYF. Written as DNA, the CDR3 is TGTGCCAGCAGTTCTAGGACAGGGGTGGTTTACGAGCAGTACTTC. The full variable domain, rest sourced from reference TRBV28 and TRBJ2-7, is DVKVTQSSRYLVKRTGEKVFLECVQDMDHENMFWYRQDPGLGLRLIYFSYDVKMKEKGDIPEGYSVSREKKERFSLILESASTNQTSMYLCASSSRTGVVYEQYFGPGTRLTVT.

The gene calls are TRBV5-6 and TRBJ1-1; D is unclear. Germline lookup yields CDR1 SGHDT and CDR2 YYEEEE. This CDR3 has 13 residues. Trimming took off 2 bases at V and 4 bases at J, with 9 bases between the two ends. The CDR3 coding sequence is TGTGCCAGCAGCTTCAGTCCCGGCACTGAAGCTTTCTTT. Its protein product is CASSFSPGTEAFF.

This clone came up once. The chain couples TRBV7-2 to TRBJ2-7; D is unresolved. The CDR3 totals 13 residues. V shed 1 base and J shed 2 bases, with 6 bases lying between them. CDR1 and CDR2 (germline): SGHTA, FQGNSA. CDR3: CASSLDIPYEQYF. The CDR3 DNA reads as TGTGCCAGCAGCTTAGATATTCCCTACGAGCAGTACTTC.

This chain connects TRBV18 to TRBJ2-5; D uncertain. V dropped 8 bases and J dropped 0 bases, with 10 bases sitting between them. The CDR3 runs to 13 residues. CDR1 is KGHSH and CDR2 is LQKENI in the germline V gene. DNA for the CDR3: TGTGCCAGCGGGTGGGCGGACCAAGAGACCCAGTACTTC. Residues: CASGWADQETQYF.

This clone was seen once. The chain recombines TRBV4-3 with TRBJ2-7, with D perhaps matching TRBD1 or TRBD2 (6 bases each). The CDR3 contains 17 residues. Germline V gives CDR1 LGHNA, CDR2 YSLEER. V lost 0 bases, J lost 4 bases, and 19 bases lay in between. Here the CDR3 reads CASSQDTEGHQGYEQYF. For the CDR3, the DNA is TGCGCCAGCAGCCAAGATACGGAGGGACACCAAGGTTACGAGCAGTACTTC.

Notes on this clone: One end of the junction is discordant with germline, which a read error may explain. CDR3 protein: CASSTWDSSNNEQFF. CDR3 DNA sequence: TGTGCCAGTAGTACTTGGGACAGCTCCAACAATGAGCAGTTCTTC. The chain uses TRBV19 and TRBJ2-1, with 7 positions matching TRBD1. CDR3 size: 15 residues. The germline V gene has CDR1 LNHDA and CDR2 SQIVND (reference sequence).

V is TRBV29-1 and J is TRBJ2-3; 7 nucleotides line up with TRBD1. Germline values: CDR1 SQVTM, CDR2 ANQGSEA. CDR3 length equals 14 residues. V dropped 4 bases and J dropped 4; count of bases not matched to a gene: 8. The CDR3 nucleotides read TGCAGCGTTGCCGGACAGGTCAGGGCAGATACGCAGTATTTT. Protein sequence: CSVAGQVRADTQYF.

On this clone: This specimen includes other DNA sequences encoding the same CDR3. The chain carries TRBV6-1 and TRBJ2-7; the match to TRBD1 covers 10 bases. Germline trimming cut 2 bases from V and 2 bases from J; bases unmatched to any gene: 3. The CDR3 totals 15 residues. Germline V gene sequence: CDR1 MNHNS, CDR2 SASEGT. CDR3 DNA sequence: TGTGCCAGCAGTGAAATCGGGACAGGGGCCTACGAGCAGTACTTC. Translation: CASSEIGTGAYEQYF.

The chain uses TRBV4-2 and TRBJ2-2; D could derive from TRBD1 or TRBD2 (5 bases each). Deletions cut 1 base from V and 6 bases from J, with 15 bases between. Germline values: CDR1 LGHNA, CDR2 YNFKEQ. The CDR3 consists of 16 residues. DNA of the CDR3: TGTGCCAGCAGCCAAGTCCCGTCCGGGGCGTCCGGGGAGCTGTTTTTT. As protein: CASSQVPSGASGELFF.

Worth noting for this clone: Other DNA sequences within the sample encode an identical CDR3. The chain uses TRBV28 and TRBJ2-7; D is perhaps TRBD1 (5 bases). V was clipped by 2 bases and J by 0 bases, with 5 bases between them. CDR1 and CDR2 from the germline V gene are MDHEN and SYDVKM. The CDR3 consists of 13 residues. The CDR3, as DNA: TGTGCCAGCAGTTTACAGGGCTCCTACGAGCAGTACTTC. This gives the protein CASSLQGSYEQYF.

V usage is TRBV9 and J usage is TRBJ2-1; no firm D call. Per the germline V gene, CDR1 is SGDLS and CDR2 is YYNGEE. Trimming removed 0 bases from V and 4 bases from J, with 11 bases in between. The CDR3 has 15 residues. The CDR3, as DNA: TGTGCCAGCAGCGTAGGAGACGTAGTTTACAATGAGCAGTTCTTC. It translates to CASSVGDVVYNEQFF.

The genes are TRBV6-5 and TRBJ2-5, with 11 bases that match TRBD2. The J segment lost 4 bases and the V segment lost 2 bases, leaving 6 bases of the junction unmatched. Germline V gene lookup returns CDR1 MNHEY and CDR2 SVGAGI. This CDR3 has 16 residues. CDR3 region: CASSYGLAGGGETQYF. The CDR3 nucleotides read TGTGCCAGCAGTTACGGATTAGCGGGAGGGGGAGAGACCCAGTACTTC.

Comment on this clone: The germline gene is not matched at one end of the junction; a read error may be the cause. The rearrangement uses TRBV10-3 and TRBJ2-1; unclear D gene. The germline CDR1 and CDR2 sequences are ENHRY and SYGVKD. The CDR3 extends over 13 amino acids. This CDR3 reads CAISESSFNEQFF. The CDR3 coding sequence is TGTGCCATCAGTGAGAGTTCCTTCAATGAGCAGTTCTTC.

The rearrangement uses TRBV6-4 and TRBJ2-1; D possibly corresponds to TRBD2 (5 bases). V gave up 6 bases and J gave up 0 bases, with 12 bases separating them. Per germline, CDR1 MRHNA and CDR2 SNTAGT. CDR3 length: 15 amino acids. CDR3 nucleotide sequence: TGTGCCAGCAGCGAGGACTTGACCTCCTACAATGAGCAGTTCTTC. Encoded protein: CASSEDLTSYNEQFF.